The next 30 T cell receptor beta chains were all read from a single sample in a study of blood T cells in healthy people across ages. A sample-barcoded 5' primer and a J-beta primer mix were used in a second PCR of about 7 to 11 cycles. TCRdb fed the 5' RACE reads into MiXCR, producing one record per CDR3 protein. The data hold 1.8 million or so distinct CDR3 sequences, with approximately 39% observed a single time. The specimen sequenced was blood. The receptor set was obtained from a human donor in good health.

The sample holds many counts of this clonotype. J is TRBJ1-5 and V is TRBV3-1; D unresolved. CDR3 length equals 16 residues. V was shortened by 0 bases and J by 0 bases, with 9 bases between the two germline ends. CDR1 is LGHDT and CDR2 is YNNKEL in the germline V gene (reference sequence). CDR3 sequence (DNA): TGTGCCAGCAGCCAAGATCCCGGGAATAGCAATCAGCCCCAGCATTTT. Amino acid sequence: CASSQDPGNSNQPQHF. The variable domain in full, completed from reference TRBV3-1 and TRBJ1-5, reads DTAVSQTPKYLVTQMGNDKSIKCEQNLGHDTMYWYKQDSKKFLKIMFSYNNKELIINETVPNRFSPKSPDKAHLNLHINSLELGDSAVYFCASSQDPGNSNQPQHFGDGTRLSIL.

This clonotype occurred once. The chain couples TRBV15 to TRBJ2-1, with D possibly TRBD1 on 5 matching bases. The germline V gene encodes CDR1 LNHNV and CDR2 YYDKDF (reference sequence). The V and J ends lost 4 bases and 4 bases respectively, with 17 bases between them. The CDR3 is made up of 16 amino acids. The CDR3 loop is CATSMTVIGPYNEQFF. CDR3 coding DNA: TGTGCCACCAGCATGACAGTTATAGGCCCGTACAATGAGCAGTTCTTC.

The J gene is TRBJ2-2, the V gene TRBV25-1, with 7 bases aligning to TRBD2. The CDR3 runs to 17 residues. The V segment lost 4 bases and the J segment 4 bases; nucleotides outside the gene matches: 12. CDR1 is MGHDK, CDR2 SYGVNS, per germline. The CDR3 loop is CASSGRASGIFTGELFF. CDR3 in DNA: TGTGCCAGCAGTGGAAGGGCTAGCGGTATTTTCACCGGGGAGCTGTTTTTT. The full variable domain, its missing parts supplied by reference TRBV25-1 and TRBJ2-2, is EADIYQTPRYLVIGTGKKITLECSQTMGHDKMYWYQQDPGMELHLIHYSYGVNSTEKGDLSSESTVSRIRTEHFPLTLESARPSHTSQYLCASSGRASGIFTGELFFGEGSRLTVL.

The rearrangement uses TRBV20-1 and TRBJ2-3; D tentatively reads TRBD1 or TRBD2 (5 bases each). Between the trimmed V and J ends, which lost 6 bases and 3 bases, there was a span of 16 bases. The CDR3 runs 14 residues. Germline V lookup: CDR1 DFQATT, CDR2 SNEGSKA (reference sequence). CDR3 nucleotides: TGCAGTGCCCCCCGAGGGGAGAGGACAGATACGCAGTATTTT. It specifies CSAPRGERTDTQYF.

This clonotype was observed a few times. The rearrangement joins TRBV29-1 to TRBJ2-4; D might be TRBD2 (5 bases). The J call may be wrong; the DNA end is better matched by TRBJ2-7. CDR1 SQVTM and CDR2 ANQGSEA come from the germline V gene. This CDR3 is 14 amino acids long. CDR3 sequence (DNA): TGCAGCGTTGGTCTAGCCCTATGGAACTACGAGCAGTACTTC. Its translation: CSVGLALWNYEQYF.

V and J are TRBV28 and TRBJ2-5; D gene uncertain. Germline CDR1 is MDHEN and CDR2 is SYDVKM. The CDR3 extends over 13 amino acids. Between the trimmed V and J ends, which lost 5 bases and 7 bases, there was a span of 14 bases. The CDR3 loop is CASSPNPLGTQYF. CDR3 nucleotide sequence: TGTGCCAGCAGTCCCAACCCCCTAGGGACCCAGTACTTC.

This clonotype has more than one count but fewer than ten. The chain joins TRBV28 to TRBJ2-1; no definite D call. The CDR3 contains 13 residues. Germline CDR1 and CDR2: MDHEN and SYDVKM. Trimming took off 5 bases at V and 7 bases at J, with 12 bases between the two ends. Here the CDR3 DNA reads TGTGCCAGCAGTCGCCTCTTTGGGAATGAGCAGTTCTTC. This translates into CASSRLFGNEQFF.

A note on this clonotype: An end of the junction differs from the germline gene, which may be a read error. The V and J genes are TRBV4-2 and TRBJ2-7; D is undetermined. The germline V gene has CDR1 LGHNA and CDR2 YNFKEQ. The CDR3 loop spans 12 amino acids. CDR3 sequence: CAGSQDRYEQYF. CDR3 coding DNA: TGTGCCGGCAGCCAAGATAGATACGAGCAGTACTTC.

This clonotype was recorded a few times. V gene TRBV29-1 combines with J gene TRBJ2-1, with 8 bases identical to TRBD1. The V segment lost 4 bases and the J segment 9 bases; nucleotides outside the gene matches: 5. This CDR3 is 12 amino acids long. CDR1 and CDR2 (germline): SQVTM, ANQGSEA. CDR3 coding DNA: TGCAGCGTTGCCAGGACAGGGCCTGAGCAGTTCTTC. It translates to CSVARTGPEQFF.

The chain has TRBV20-1 and TRBJ1-1; D is undetermined. Trimming shortened V by 8 bases and J by 0 bases, and 13 bases separated the two germline ends. The length of the CDR3 is 13 residues. Germline values: CDR1 DFQATT, CDR2 SNEGSKA (reference sequence). In DNA, the CDR3 is TGCAGTCCCCAGGTTTTAATGAACACTGAAGCTTTCTTT. It encodes CSPQVLMNTEAFF.

DNA of the CDR3: TGTGCCAGCAGCCAAAATGGGGGGACCTACTCTGGGGCCAACGTCCTGACTTTC. Residues: CASSQNGGTYSGANVLTF. This sequence joins TRBV7-2 and TRBJ2-6, with D maybe TRBD2 (6 bases). The germline CDR1 and CDR2 sequences are SGHTA and FQGNSA. V was pared by 5 bases and J by 0 bases, with 17 bases between. This CDR3 has 18 amino acids.

This clonotype has only a few counts. V gene TRBV6-5 combines with J gene TRBJ2-1, with 7 bases matching TRBD2. The V and J ends lost 4 bases and 0 bases, in that order; junction bases with no gene match: 6. Germline V gives CDR1 MNHEY, CDR2 SVGAGI. CDR3 length: 16 amino acids. DNA of the CDR3: TGTGCCAGCAGTTCCCACGGGGACTACTCCTACAATGAGCAGTTCTTC. Protein: CASSSHGDYSYNEQFF.

This clonotype appeared a few times. The chain is built from TRBV20-1 and TRBJ2-7, with 8 bases that match TRBD1. V lost 4 bases and J lost 2; bases outside the gene matches: 7. The CDR3 is made up of 14 amino acids. The germline V gene has CDR1 DFQATT and CDR2 SNEGSKA (reference sequence). The CDR3 loop reads CSAMVHRGAYEQYF. The CDR3 bases are TGCAGTGCTATGGTCCACAGGGGGGCCTACGAGCAGTACTTC.

The rearrangement uses TRBV15 and TRBJ1-1; D ambiguous. CDR1 is LNHNV and CDR2 is YYDKDF in the germline V gene (reference sequence). CDR3 length: 15 amino acids. Trimming cost V 0 bases and J 5 bases, with 13 bases left between them. As DNA, the CDR3 is TGTGCCACCAGCAGAGATCCCGGGGAAGGGACTGAAGCTTTCTTT. This translates into CATSRDPGEGTEAFF. Together with reference TRBV15 and TRBJ1-1, the CDR3 gives the full variable domain: DAMVIQNPRYQVTQFGKPVTLSCSQTLNHNVMYWYQQKSSQAPKLLFHYYDKDFNNEADTPDNFQSRRPNTSFCFLDIRSPGLGDTAMYLCATSRDPGEGTEAFFGQGTRLTVV.

The chain employs TRBV7-2 and TRBJ2-3; 8 bases map to TRBD2. V shed 1 base, J shed 5 bases, and the junction held 8 bases outside the gene matches. The germline CDR1 and CDR2 sequences are SGHTA and FQGNSA. The CDR3 runs 16 residues. Written as DNA, the CDR3 is TGTGCCAGCAGCTTAGAAGGGCGGGGGGACCTAGATACGCAGTATTTT. This translates into CASSLEGRGDLDTQYF.

The sample holds a few counts of this clonotype. The V and J genes are TRBV9 and TRBJ2-6; the match to TRBD1 covers 12 bases. This CDR3 contains 18 residues. From germline, CDR1 is SGDLS and CDR2 YYNGEE. V shed 3 bases, J shed 2 bases, and the junction held 6 bases outside the gene matches. The CDR3 reads CASSAGTGGSTGANVLTF. The CDR3 nucleotides are TGTGCCAGCAGCGCTGGGACAGGGGGCTCGACTGGGGCCAACGTCCTGACTTTC.

The chain carries TRBV29-1 and TRBJ1-2, with D perhaps TRBD1 (6 bases). This CDR3 has 13 residues. Germline lookup yields CDR1 SQVTM and CDR2 ANQGSEA. Trimming stripped 6 bases from V and 6 bases from J, with 17 bases between. CDR3 region: CSVENREKDGYTF. Here the CDR3 DNA reads TGCAGCGTCGAAAACAGGGAAAAGGATGGCTACACCTTC.

The rearrangement joins TRBV6-2 or TRBV6-3 to TRBJ2-3; 9 nucleotides match TRBD2. The CDR3 covers 17 residues. V was pared by 0 bases and J by 3 bases, with 7 bases of the junction left unmatched. Germline V gives CDR1 MNHEY, CDR2 SVGEGT. The CDR3 DNA reads as TGTGCCAGCAGTTACTCGACGGGACTAGCCGAGACAGATACGCAGTATTTT. It specifies CASSYSTGLAETDTQYF.

The rearrangement joins TRBV9 to TRBJ2-1; D is tentatively TRBD1 or TRBD2 (6 bases each). The CDR3 has 15 residues. The germline V and J ends were trimmed by 0 bases and 7 bases, with 14 bases remaining between them. Germline CDR1 reads SGDLS; CDR2 reads YYNGEE. CDR3 protein: CASSVDGLGGNEQFF. DNA for the CDR3: TGTGCCAGCAGCGTAGATGGTTTAGGGGGGAATGAGCAGTTCTTC.

This sequence joins TRBV20-1 and TRBJ2-3, with no clear D. V was clipped by 4 bases and J by 4 bases, with 9 bases between them. Germline lookup yields CDR1 DFQATT and CDR2 SNEGSKA (reference sequence). This CDR3 has 12 residues. CDR3 nucleotides: TGCAGTGCTAAAGGAACAGCAGATACGCAGTATTTT. Translated: CSAKGTADTQYF.

Ten or more counts support this clonotype. This chain connects TRBV29-1 to TRBJ2-7, with D perhaps assigned TRBD1 or TRBD2 (5 bases each). CDR1 and CDR2 (germline): SQVTM, ANQGSEA. CDR3 length: 13 amino acids. V lost 1 base, J lost 7 bases, and 14 bases lay in between. CDR3 protein: CSVEVGVVGEQYF. CDR3 in DNA: TGCAGCGTTGAAGTGGGGGTTGTGGGGGAGCAGTACTTC.

This clonotype has more than one count but fewer than ten. This chain links TRBV7-2 with TRBJ1-2; the D is unclear. Germline V gene lookup returns CDR1 SGHTA and CDR2 FQGNSA. CDR3 length: 10 residues. V lost 8 bases, J lost 4 bases, and 5 bases lay in between. The CDR3 DNA sequence: TGTGCCAGCCGCATCTATGGCTACACCTTC. This sequence encodes CASRIYGYTF.

This clonotype was seen more than once but under ten times. The rearrangement uses TRBV29-1 and TRBJ2-5, with D uncertain. The DNA matches TRBJ2-7 better at its end, which makes the J call doubtful. This CDR3 is 13 amino acids long. The germline gives CDR1 SQVTM, CDR2 ANQGSEA. In DNA form, the CDR3 reads TGCAGCGTAGGGCCTATATTTCGCGACGAGCAGTACTTC. This sequence encodes CSVGPIFRDEQYF.

This clonotype appeared a few times. J is TRBJ1-2 and V is TRBV2; the match to TRBD1 covers 9 bases. The CDR3 covers 12 residues. Germline CDR1 SNHLY, CDR2 FYNNEI. With V trimmed by 4 bases and J by 9 bases, 3 bases remained unmatched. CDR3 in DNA: TGTGCCAGCAGTGGGGGACAGGGTCGCTACACCTTC. Encoded protein: CASSGGQGRYTF.

The chain has TRBV29-1 and TRBJ2-7; 9 positions match TRBD1. V lost 7 bases, J lost 5 bases, and 15 bases stayed unmatched. The CDR3 spans 15 residues. Germline V gives CDR1 SQVTM, CDR2 ANQGSEA. CDR3 residues: CSARGSDRGWDEQYF. CDR3 coding DNA: TGCAGCGCGCGGGGCTCGGACAGGGGTTGGGACGAGCAGTACTTC.

V usage is TRBV5-1 and J usage is TRBJ2-7, with 10 bases that match TRBD1. V was clipped by 0 bases and J by 5 bases; unmatched bases: 2. Per germline, CDR1 SGHRS and CDR2 YFSETQ. The CDR3 contains 14 residues. CDR3 in amino acids: CASSLETGGDEQYF. The CDR3 nucleotides read TGCGCCAGCAGCTTGGAGACAGGGGGCGACGAGCAGTACTTC.

Note on this clonotype: An end of the junction differs from the germline gene, which may be a read error. V and J are TRBV6-5 and TRBJ2-4, with D possibly being TRBD2 (5 bases). The J call is uncertain, as TRBJ2-7 better fits the DNA end. The CDR3 runs to 15 residues. CDR1 is MNHEY and CDR2 is SVGAGI in the germline V gene. The CDR3 DNA is TGTACCAGCAGTTACTCGAGGGTCCGCACCTACGAGCAGTACTTC. Its translation: CTSSYSRVRTYEQYF.

The chain has TRBV20-1 and TRBJ2-2; 10 bases are a match to TRBD2. Trimming cost V 1 base and J 5 bases; bases outside gene matches: 7. This CDR3 contains 16 residues. Germline V CDR1 and CDR2: DFQATT, SNEGSKA (reference sequence). CDR3 sequence reads: CSARGSGGARTGELFF. CDR3 DNA sequence: TGCAGTGCTAGAGGAAGCGGGGGGGCCCGTACCGGGGAGCTGTTTTTT.

The chain's CDR3 is CAWNGGGPFEQFF. The CDR3 DNA follows: TGTGCCTGGAACGGGGGAGGACCTTTTGAGCAGTTCTTC. The gene calls are TRBV30 and TRBJ2-1, with a weak D call TRBD2 (6 bases). The CDR3 consists of 13 residues. V was trimmed by 4 bases and J by 9 bases, leaving 16 bases between them. Germline values: CDR1 GTSNPN, CDR2 SVGIG (reference sequence). Variable domain in full (rest from reference TRBV30 and TRBJ2-1): SQTIHQWPATLVQPVGSPLSLECTVEGTSNPNLYWYRQAAGRGLQLLFYSVGIGQISSEVPQNLSASRPQDRQFILSSKKLLLSDSGFYLCAWNGGGPFEQFFGPGTRLTVL.

The rearrangement uses TRBV7-9 and TRBJ2-1; tentative D call: TRBD1 (6 bases). The CDR3 runs to 14 residues. Germline CDR1 and CDR2: SEHNR and FQNEAQ (reference sequence). V was trimmed by 1 base and J by 8 bases, leaving 12 bases between them. CDR3 DNA: TGTGCCAGCAGCTTAGGGTTGGGGGCGGATGAGCAGTTCTTC. It encodes CASSLGLGADEQFF.